The source of this T cell receptor (beta chain) is a study of T-cell reconstitution after alpha-beta-depleted transplantation in children. Points on this clonotype: The antigen is unknown.

This CDR3 comprises 14 residues. Germline trimming cut 5 bases from V and 4 bases from J; bases unmatched to any gene: 6. Study-wide points: Reportedly, only several hundred clones from non-depleted graft cells drove alpha-beta T-cell counts at about two months.

The library targeted TCRbeta and was prepared with unique molecular identifiers. TCRdb called the PCR reads again in MiXCR, with one record for every CDR3 protein. The sample lists about 250,000 distinct CDR3 sequences, approximately 24% occurring once. Sample: PBMCs, mostly from graft donor cells, taken 360 days after TCRalphabeta/CD19-depleted stem cell transplant. This sequence was found in a female patient aged 2-10 years who had a stem cell transplant for congenital amegakaryocytic thrombocytopenia, so the T cells may come from the graft donor. This chain connects TRBV12-3 or TRBV12-4 to TRBJ1-2; 8 nucleotides match TRBD1. CDR3 in amino acids: CASSPHQGAYGYTF. The CDR3 DNA follows: TGTGCCAGCAGTCCCCATCAGGGGGCCTATGGCTACACCTTC.